This T cell receptor beta chain is drawn from a study of T cell repertoires in aging, cancer and after chemotherapy. In the study overall: About 9 million TCR reads were in the whole dataset.

Regarding the study as a whole: Lymphoid organ infiltration in hematological cancer patients may impair thymic emigration or peripheral T cell expansion.

This CDR3 has 17 residues. CDR1 and CDR2 (germline): SQVTM, ANQGSEA. V lost 4 bases to trimming and J lost 2 bases; unmatched junction nucleotides: 14. A mixed TRB-A/B primer pool amplified rearranged TRB by multiplex touch-down PCR. MiXCR, run by TCRdb on the multiplex PCR reads, gives a single entry per CDR3 protein. The sample records over 1,500 distinct CDR3 sequences, 29% being singletons. TCR beta rearrangements were amplified from peripheral blood genomic DNA. This clonotype was counted between two and nine times. Its matching antigen is unknown. The chain links TRBV29-1 to TRBJ2-7; 10 positions match TRBD2. The TCR originated in a human donor with a blood cancer. The donor label of this sample is uncertain. The sequenced sample consisted of blood. DNA for the CDR3: TGCAGCGTTGTCCCGTTAAGTCGGACTAGCGGAACCTACGAGCAGTACTTC. This translates into CSVVPLSRTSGTYEQYF.